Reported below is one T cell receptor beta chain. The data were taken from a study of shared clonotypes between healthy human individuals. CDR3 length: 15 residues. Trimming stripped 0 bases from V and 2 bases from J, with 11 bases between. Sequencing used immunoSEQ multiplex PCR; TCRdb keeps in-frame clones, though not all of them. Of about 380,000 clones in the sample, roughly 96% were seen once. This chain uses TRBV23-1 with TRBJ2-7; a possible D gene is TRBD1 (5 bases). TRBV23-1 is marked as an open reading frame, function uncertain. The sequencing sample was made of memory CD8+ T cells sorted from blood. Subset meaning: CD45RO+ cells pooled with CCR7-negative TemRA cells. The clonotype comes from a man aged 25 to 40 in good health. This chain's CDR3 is CASSQSDGRAYEQYF. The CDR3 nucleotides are TGCGCCAGCAGTCAATCAGATGGCAGGGCCTACGAGCAGTACTTC.